The entry below gives a single TCR beta chain sequence along with its context. Antigen specificity is unknown. Repertoires were generated with immunoSEQ multiplex PCR, while TCRdb's copy carries only in-frame clones and drops some. The sample consists of some 120,000 clones, roughly 87% of them appearing once. The sample comes from a study of T cell responses to AZD1222 COVID-19 vaccine. Study in general: Recipients boosted at about 4 weeks or about 12 weeks are pooled.

General observations from the study: Compared with day 0, the breadth and depth of the Spike-specific TCR repertoire rose significantly after two doses of AZD1222.

Between the trimmed V and J ends, which lost 3 bases and 7 bases, there was a span of 7 bases. This CDR3 region has 11 residues. Germline CDR1 reads DFQATT; CDR2 reads SNEGSKA (reference sequence). The origin of this receptor is an adult in good health. The chain is built from TRBV20-1 and TRBJ1-5, with unresolved D. Specimen: peripheral blood, collected on day 0 of AZD1222 vaccination. The CDR3 coding sequence is TGCAGTGCTAGCTCGGTCCAGCCCCAGCATTTT. Translation: CSASSVQPQHF.